This T cell receptor beta chain appears in the sequencing data of a study of regulatory T cells in long-lasting Graves disease. Study-level points and caveats: Fewer public clonotypes were shared by new patients (roughly 970) than by persistent patients (roughly 2,600).

The time point is: persistent/refractory GD, antithyroid drugs over 5 years with positive TRAb. PBMCs were the source of the RNA used for TCR sequencing. It was an endocrinology department in Xi'an, China, that provided the patients. Relying on iRepertoire HTBI primers and Arm-PCR of CDR3 regions, the team built TCR beta libraries. In the original processing: Samples revealed approximately 60 TRBV and approximately 15 TRBJ segments. TCRdb re-analysed the multiplex PCR reads in MiXCR, keeping a single row per CDR3 protein. The V and J calls follow TCRdb's processing rather than the paper's. The table lists around 400,000 distinct CDR3 sequences, 20% to 25% of them singletons, with around 15% in the top ten. A remark on this clonotype: Its antigen is as yet unknown.

The CDR3 is 14 amino acids. Trimming removed 1 base from V and 4 bases from J, with 10 bases in between. From germline, CDR1 is LGHDT and CDR2 YNNKEL (reference sequence). The sequencing here drew on peripheral blood mononuclear cells (PBMCs), taken when the disease was refractory, from a patient treated with antithyroid drugs. The TCR originated in a female donor with Graves disease. The chain uses TRBV3-1 and TRBJ1-2, with D hard to call. The chain's CDR3 is CASSQVENTYGYTF. For the CDR3, the DNA is TGTGCCAGCAGCCAAGTGGAGAATACCTATGGCTACACCTTC.